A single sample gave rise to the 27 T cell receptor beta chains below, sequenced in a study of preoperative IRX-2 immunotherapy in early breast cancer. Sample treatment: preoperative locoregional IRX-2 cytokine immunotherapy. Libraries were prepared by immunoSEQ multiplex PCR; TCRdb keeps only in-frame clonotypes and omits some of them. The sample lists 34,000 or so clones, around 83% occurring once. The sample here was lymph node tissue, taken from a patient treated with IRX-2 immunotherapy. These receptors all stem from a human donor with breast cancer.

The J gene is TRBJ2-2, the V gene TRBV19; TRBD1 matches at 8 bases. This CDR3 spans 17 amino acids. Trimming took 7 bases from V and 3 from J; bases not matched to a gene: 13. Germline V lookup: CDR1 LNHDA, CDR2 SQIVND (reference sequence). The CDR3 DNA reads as TGTGCCAGTACCAACCAGGGGAACAGGGGGGACACCGGGGAGCTGTTTTTT. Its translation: CASTNQGNRGDTGELFF.

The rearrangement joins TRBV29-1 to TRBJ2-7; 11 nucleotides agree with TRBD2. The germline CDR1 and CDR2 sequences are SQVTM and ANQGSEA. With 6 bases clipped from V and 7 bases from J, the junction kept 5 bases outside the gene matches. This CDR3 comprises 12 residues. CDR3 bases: TGCAGCGTCGGGACTAGCGGCGGGGAGCAGTACTTC. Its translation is CSVGTSGGEQYF.

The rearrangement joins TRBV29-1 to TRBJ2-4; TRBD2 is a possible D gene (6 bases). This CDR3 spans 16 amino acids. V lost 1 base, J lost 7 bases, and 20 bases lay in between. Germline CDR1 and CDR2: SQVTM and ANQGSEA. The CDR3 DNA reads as TGCAGCGTTGAAGGGGTATTCCGGGGCCGGGGGAACATTCAGTACTTC. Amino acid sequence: CSVEGVFRGRGNIQYF. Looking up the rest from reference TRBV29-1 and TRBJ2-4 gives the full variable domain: SAVISQKPSRDICQRGTSLTIQCQVDSQVTMMFWYRQQPGQSLTLIATANQGSEATYESGFVIDKFPISRPNLTFSTLTVSNMSPEDSSIYLCSVEGVFRGRGNIQYFGAGTRLSVL.

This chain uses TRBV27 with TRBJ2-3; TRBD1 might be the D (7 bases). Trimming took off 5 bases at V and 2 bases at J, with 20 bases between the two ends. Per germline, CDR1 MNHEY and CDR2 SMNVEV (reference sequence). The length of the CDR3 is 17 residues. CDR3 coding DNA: TGTGCCAGCAGTCCCAGGGGGATCGGAGGGACCACAGATACGCAGTATTTT. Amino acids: CASSPRGIGGTTDTQYF.

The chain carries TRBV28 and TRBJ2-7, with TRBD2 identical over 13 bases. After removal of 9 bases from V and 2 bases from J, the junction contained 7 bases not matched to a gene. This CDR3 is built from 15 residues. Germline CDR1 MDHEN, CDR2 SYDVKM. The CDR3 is CASSTGTSGAYEQYF. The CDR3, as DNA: TGTGCCAGTTCCACCGGGACTAGCGGGGCCTACGAGCAGTACTTC.

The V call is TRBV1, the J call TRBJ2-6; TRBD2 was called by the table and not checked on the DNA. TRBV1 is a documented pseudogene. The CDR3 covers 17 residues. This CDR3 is CASSQSTISSGANVLTF. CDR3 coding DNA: TGCGCCAGCAGCCAATCGACTATCTCCTCTGGGGCCAACGTCCTGACTTTC.

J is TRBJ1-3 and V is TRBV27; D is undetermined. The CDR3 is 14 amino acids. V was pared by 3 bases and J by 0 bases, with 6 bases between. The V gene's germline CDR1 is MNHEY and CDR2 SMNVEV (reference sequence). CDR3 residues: CASSFGDSGNTIYF. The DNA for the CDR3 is TGTGCCAGCAGTTTTGGGGACTCTGGAAACACCATATATTTT.

CDR3 in amino acids: CASSARGGTNQPQHF. As DNA, the CDR3 is TGTGCCAGCAGCGCCCGGGGAGGGACCAATCAGCCCCAGCATTTT. This chain connects TRBV11-1 to TRBJ1-5; weak D call: TRBD1 (5 bases). Germline CDR1 SGHAT, CDR2 FQDESV (reference sequence). The ends were cut back, 5 bases at V and 3 bases at J, with 14 bases in the middle. CDR3 length: 15 amino acids.

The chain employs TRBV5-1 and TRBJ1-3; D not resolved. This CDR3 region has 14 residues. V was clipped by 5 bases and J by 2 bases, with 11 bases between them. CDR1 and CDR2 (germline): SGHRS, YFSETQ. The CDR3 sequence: CASRSTGTGNTIYF. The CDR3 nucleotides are TGCGCCAGCAGGTCTACCGGGACTGGAAACACCATATATTTT.

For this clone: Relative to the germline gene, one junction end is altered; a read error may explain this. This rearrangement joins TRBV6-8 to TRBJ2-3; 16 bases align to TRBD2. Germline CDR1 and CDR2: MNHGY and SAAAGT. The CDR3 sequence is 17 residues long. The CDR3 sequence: CAISGTSGRALADTQYF. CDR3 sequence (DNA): TGTGCCATCAGTGGGACTAGCGGGAGGGCCTTGGCAGATACGCAGTATTTT.

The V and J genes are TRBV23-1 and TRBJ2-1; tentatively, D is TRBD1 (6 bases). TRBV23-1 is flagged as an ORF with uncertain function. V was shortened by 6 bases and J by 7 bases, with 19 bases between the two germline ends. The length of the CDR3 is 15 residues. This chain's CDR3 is CASSQDGDNENEQFF. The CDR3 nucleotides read TGCGCCAGCAGCCAAGATGGGGACAATGAGAATGAGCAGTTCTTC.

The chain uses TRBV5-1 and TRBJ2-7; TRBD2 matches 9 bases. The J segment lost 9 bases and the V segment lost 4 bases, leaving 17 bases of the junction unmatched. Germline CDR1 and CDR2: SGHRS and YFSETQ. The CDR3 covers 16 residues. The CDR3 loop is CASSPIGVAGESGQYF. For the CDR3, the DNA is TGCGCCAGCAGCCCCATCGGGGTAGCGGGAGAATCGGGGCAGTACTTC. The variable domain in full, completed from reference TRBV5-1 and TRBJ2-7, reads KAGVTQTPRYLIKTRGQQVTLSCSPISGHRSVSWYQQTPGQGLQFLFEYFSETQRNKGNFPGRFSGRQFSNSRSEMNVSTLELGDSALYLCASSPIGVAGESGQYFGPGTRLTVT.

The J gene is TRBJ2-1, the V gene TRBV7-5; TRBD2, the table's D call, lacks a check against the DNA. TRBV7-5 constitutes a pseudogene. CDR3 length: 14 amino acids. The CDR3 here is CASSLVLAINEQFF. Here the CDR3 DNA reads TGTGCCAGCAGCTTAGTACTAGCGATCAATGAGCAGTTCTTC.

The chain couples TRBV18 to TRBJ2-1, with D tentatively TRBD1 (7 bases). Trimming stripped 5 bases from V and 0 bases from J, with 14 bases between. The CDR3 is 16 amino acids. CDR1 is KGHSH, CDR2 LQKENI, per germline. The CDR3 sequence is CASSSRGAGSYNEQFF. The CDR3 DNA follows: TGTGCCAGCTCATCCAGGGGGGCGGGCTCCTACAATGAGCAGTTCTTC.

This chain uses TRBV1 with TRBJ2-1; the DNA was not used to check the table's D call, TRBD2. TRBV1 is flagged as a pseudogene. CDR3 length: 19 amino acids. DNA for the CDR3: TGCGCCAGCAGCCAAGAAGTCCCTAGCGGGAGATGGTCCTACAATGAGCAGTTCTTC. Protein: CASSQEVPSGRWSYNEQFF.

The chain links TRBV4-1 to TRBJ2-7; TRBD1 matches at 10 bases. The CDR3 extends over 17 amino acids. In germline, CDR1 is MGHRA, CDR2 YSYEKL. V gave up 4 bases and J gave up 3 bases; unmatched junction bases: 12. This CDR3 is CASSRDAPGTGVYEQYF. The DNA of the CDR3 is TGCGCCAGCAGCCGAGACGCCCCCGGGACAGGGGTCTACGAGCAGTACTTC.

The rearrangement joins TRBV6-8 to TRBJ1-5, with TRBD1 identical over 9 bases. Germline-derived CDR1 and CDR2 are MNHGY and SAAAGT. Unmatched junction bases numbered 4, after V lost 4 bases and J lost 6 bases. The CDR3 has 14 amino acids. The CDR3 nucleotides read TGTGCCAGCAGTTTTACAGGGGGCTCTCAGCCCCAGCATTTT. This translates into CASSFTGGSQPQHF.

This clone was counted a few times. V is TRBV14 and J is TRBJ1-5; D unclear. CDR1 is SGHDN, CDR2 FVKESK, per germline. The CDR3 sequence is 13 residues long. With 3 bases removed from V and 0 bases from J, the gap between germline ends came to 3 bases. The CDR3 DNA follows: TGTGCCAGCAGCCACAATAGCAATCAGCCCCAGCATTTT. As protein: CASSHNSNQPQHF.

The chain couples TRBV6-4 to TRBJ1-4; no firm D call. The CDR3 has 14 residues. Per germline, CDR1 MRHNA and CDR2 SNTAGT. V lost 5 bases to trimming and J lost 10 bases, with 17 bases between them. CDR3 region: CASSSDNDEGKLFF. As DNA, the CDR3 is TGTGCCAGCAGTTCCGACAATGACGAAGGAAAACTGTTTTTT.

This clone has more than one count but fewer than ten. CDR3 DNA sequence: TGTGCCAGTAGTGAATCGGGGGCGGGTCAGCCCCAGCATTTT. Translated, it gives CASSESGAGQPQHF. V is TRBV19 and J is TRBJ1-5; perhaps TRBD1 as D (6 bases). This CDR3 is 14 amino acids long. Germline-derived CDR1 and CDR2 are LNHDA and SQIVND (reference sequence). V lost 5 bases and J 6 bases, leaving 14 bases between the germline ends.

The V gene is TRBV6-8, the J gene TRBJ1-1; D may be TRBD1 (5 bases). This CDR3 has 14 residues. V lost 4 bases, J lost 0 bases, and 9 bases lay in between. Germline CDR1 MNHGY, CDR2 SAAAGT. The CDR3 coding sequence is TGTGCCAGCAGTTTCGACAGCATGAACACTGAAGCTTTCTTT. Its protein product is CASSFDSMNTEAFF.

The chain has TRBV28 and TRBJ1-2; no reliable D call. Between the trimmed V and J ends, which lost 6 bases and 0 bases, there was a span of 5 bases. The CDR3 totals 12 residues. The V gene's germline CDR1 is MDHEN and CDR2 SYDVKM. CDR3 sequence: CASRPTNYGYTF. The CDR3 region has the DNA TGTGCCAGCAGGCCGACTAACTATGGCTACACCTTC.

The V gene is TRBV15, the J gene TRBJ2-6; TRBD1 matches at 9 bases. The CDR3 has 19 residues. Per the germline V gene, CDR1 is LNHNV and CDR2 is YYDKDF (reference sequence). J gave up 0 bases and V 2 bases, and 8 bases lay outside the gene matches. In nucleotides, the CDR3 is TGTGCCACCAGCAGATACCCCGGGACAGGGTACTCTGGGGCCAACGTCCTGACTTTC. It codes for CATSRYPGTGYSGANVLTF.

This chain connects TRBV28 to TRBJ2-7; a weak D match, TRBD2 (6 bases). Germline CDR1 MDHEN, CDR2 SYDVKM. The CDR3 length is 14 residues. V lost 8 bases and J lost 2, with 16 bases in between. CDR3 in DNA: TGTGCCAGCTGCCCCAGGGACTTAGCCTACGAGCAGTACTTC. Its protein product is CASCPRDLAYEQYF.

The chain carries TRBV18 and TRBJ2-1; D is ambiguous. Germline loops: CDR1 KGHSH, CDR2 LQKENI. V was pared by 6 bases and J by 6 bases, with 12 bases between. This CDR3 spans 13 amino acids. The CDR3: CASSGRNSNEQFF. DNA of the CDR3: TGTGCCAGCTCGGGCCGGAATAGCAATGAGCAGTTCTTC.

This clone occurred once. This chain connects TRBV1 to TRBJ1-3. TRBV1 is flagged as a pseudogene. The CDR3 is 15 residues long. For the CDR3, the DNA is TGCGCCAGCAGCCAAGCCCACTACTCTGGAAACACCATATATTTT. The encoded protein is CASSQAHYSGNTIYF.

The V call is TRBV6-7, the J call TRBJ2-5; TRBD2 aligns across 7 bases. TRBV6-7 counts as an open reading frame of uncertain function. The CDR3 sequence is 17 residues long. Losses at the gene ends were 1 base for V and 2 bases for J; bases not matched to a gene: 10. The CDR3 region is CASSYWGGIRFQETQYF. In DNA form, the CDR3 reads TGTGCCAGCAGTTACTGGGGGGGTATCCGATTTCAAGAGACCCAGTACTTC.